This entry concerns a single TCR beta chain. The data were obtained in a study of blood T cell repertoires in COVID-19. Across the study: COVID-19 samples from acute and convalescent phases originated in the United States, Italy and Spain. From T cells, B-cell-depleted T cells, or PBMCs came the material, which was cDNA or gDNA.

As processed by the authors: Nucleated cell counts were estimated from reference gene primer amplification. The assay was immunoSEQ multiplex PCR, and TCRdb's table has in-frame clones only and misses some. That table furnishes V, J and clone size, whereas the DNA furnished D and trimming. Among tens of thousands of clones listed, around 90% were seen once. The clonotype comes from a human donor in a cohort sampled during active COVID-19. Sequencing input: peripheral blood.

CDR3 protein: CATRQGADQPQHF. The CDR3 region has the DNA TGTGCCACCAGACAGGGGGCGGATCAGCCCCAGCATTTT. This chain joins TRBV24-1 and TRBJ1-5, with TRBD1 matching over 9 bases. Looked up from germline, CDR1 is KGHDR and CDR2 is SFDVKD. The length of the CDR3 is 13 residues. V lost 7 bases and J lost 5; bases outside the gene matches: 2.